These 30 T cell receptor beta chains came from one sample sequenced in a study of blood T cell repertoires in COVID-19. Generated by immunoSEQ multiplex PCR, the TCRdb table keeps only in-frame clones and is missing some. Of over 150,000 clones listed, more than 70% are singletons. The sample was PBMCs or T cells enriched from blood (not recorded which). The receptors shown here come from a man in his forties or fifties who had recovered from COVID-19.

The gene calls are TRBV28 and TRBJ1-2; no clear D. The ends were cut back, 3 bases at V and 4 bases at J, with 3 bases in the middle. CDR3 length: 11 residues. Looked up from germline, CDR1 is MDHEN and CDR2 is SYDVKM. CDR3 in DNA: TGTGCCAGCAGTTTCCTCTATGGCTACACCTTC. Encoded protein: CASSFLYGYTF.

The rearrangement joins TRBV5-1 to TRBJ1-1; 8 nucleotides align to TRBD1. V was clipped by 4 bases and J by 0 bases; unmatched bases: 5. This CDR3 region has 15 residues. Per the germline V gene, CDR1 is SGHRS and CDR2 is YFSETQ. This chain's CDR3 is CASSRGQAMNTEAFF. CDR3 DNA sequence: TGCGCCAGCAGCCGGGGACAGGCCATGAACACTGAAGCTTTCTTT.

V gene TRBV15 combines with J gene TRBJ2-2, with TRBD1 matching over 7 bases. The CDR3 length is 17 residues. V dropped 2 bases and J dropped 3; count of bases not matched to a gene: 9. Germline V gives CDR1 LNHNV, CDR2 YYDKDF (reference sequence). CDR3 protein: CATSRPRGQPDTGELFF. CDR3 sequence (DNA): TGTGCCACCAGCAGACCACGGGGACAGCCGGACACCGGGGAGCTGTTTTTT.

CDR3 coding DNA: TGCAGTGCTAGTAAGACTAGCGGGAGATCAGATACGCAGTATTTT. This translates into CSASKTSGRSDTQYF. The chain carries TRBV20-1 and TRBJ2-3, with TRBD2 identical over 12 bases. With 3 bases clipped from V and 4 bases from J, the junction kept 5 bases outside the gene matches. The CDR3 runs 15 residues. CDR1 is DFQATT, CDR2 SNEGSKA, per germline (reference sequence).

V and J are TRBV24-1 and TRBJ1-1; D not certain. Trimming took 7 bases from V and 4 from J, leaving 18 bases between them. CDR3 length: 15 amino acids. From germline, CDR1 is KGHDR and CDR2 SFDVKD. The CDR3 loop is CATRPPIGRGTEAFF. In nucleotides, the CDR3 is TGTGCCACCAGGCCCCCGATAGGACGGGGCACTGAAGCTTTCTTT.

The chain employs TRBV20-1 and TRBJ2-5; D perhaps matches TRBD2 (5 bases). Trimming removed 3 bases from V and 5 bases from J, with 22 bases in between. This CDR3 comprises 16 residues. Germline V gives CDR1 DFQATT, CDR2 SNEGSKA (reference sequence). The CDR3 reads CSASPPQRPPRETQYF. The DNA for the CDR3 is TGCAGTGCTAGTCCACCTCAGCGGCCTCCACGGGAGACCCAGTACTTC.

V gene TRBV13 combines with J gene TRBJ2-7; 12 nucleotides agree with TRBD2. Trimming removed 4 bases from V and 6 bases from J; junction bases left unmatched: 16. CDR3 length equals 18 residues. CDR1 and CDR2 (germline): PRHDT, FYEKMQ (reference sequence). CDR3 in DNA: TGTGCCAGCAGCTCTCGACCTAGCGGGAGGGCCGCTTTTTCCGAGCAGTACTTC. Protein product: CASSSRPSGRAAFSEQYF.

The V and J genes are TRBV27 and TRBJ2-3; D is ambiguous. Looked up from germline, CDR1 is MNHEY and CDR2 is SMNVEV (reference sequence). CDR3 length: 13 residues. V was pared by 2 bases and J by 6 bases, with 9 bases between. The CDR3 sequence: CASSLRVRDTQYF. The CDR3 DNA sequence: TGTGCCAGCAGTTTAAGAGTCAGGGATACGCAGTATTTT.

The gene calls are TRBV10-3 and TRBJ1-5, with D maybe TRBD1 (6 bases). Trimming pared 3 bases from V and 7 bases from J, leaving 13 bases between. The CDR3 is made up of 14 amino acids. The germline V gene has CDR1 ENHRY and CDR2 SYGVKD. This CDR3 is CAISDRGAEQPQHF. The CDR3 bases are TGTGCCATCAGTGACCGGGGGGCCGAACAGCCCCAGCATTTT.

The genes are TRBV5-4 and TRBJ2-5, with D perhaps matching TRBD2 (7 bases). The V end lost 7 bases, the J end lost 2 bases, and 18 bases lay between the germline ends. CDR1 SGHNT and CDR2 YYREEE come from the germline V gene (reference sequence). This CDR3 comprises 15 residues. Written as DNA, the CDR3 is TGTGCCAGCCAGCGGAGAGGGGGGGAACAAGAGACCCAGTACTTC. Residues: CASQRRGGEQETQYF.

The gene calls are TRBV6-5 and TRBJ1-1; TRBD1 agrees at 10 bases. This CDR3 region has 14 residues. V lost 6 bases and J lost 4; bases outside the gene matches: 5. The germline CDR1 and CDR2 sequences are MNHEY and SVGAGI. In nucleotides, the CDR3 is TGTGCCAGCAGCCGCGGGACAGGGGCCACTGAAGCTTTCTTT. Protein product: CASSRGTGATEAFF.

Worth noting for this clone: In the same sample, other DNA sequences code for this CDR3. The chain combines TRBV3-1 (or the pseudogene TRBV3-2) with TRBJ2-2; D call uncertain. The CDR3 totals 14 residues. Germline V gene sequence: CDR1 LGHDT, CDR2 YNNKEL (reference sequence). The V end lost 3 bases, the J end lost 0 bases, and 5 bases lay between the germline ends. The CDR3 bases are TGTGCCAGCAGCCAGGGCCCGAACACCGGGGAGCTGTTTTTT. It is translated as CASSQGPNTGELFF.

J is TRBJ2-7 and V is TRBV25-1; D call uncertain. Germline assignment: CDR1 MGHDK and CDR2 SYGVNS. The CDR3 covers 13 residues. Trimming took off 5 bases at V and 12 bases at J, with 20 bases between the two ends. CDR3 loop: CASSKTLTPEVYF. CDR3 coding DNA: TGTGCCAGCAGTAAGACGCTCACCCCCGAGGTGTACTTC.

Turning to this clone: A junction end diverges from the germline sequence, so it may reflect a read error. The chain links TRBV7-7 to TRBJ2-7; 8 nucleotides line up with TRBD1. This CDR3 is built from 15 residues. Germline loops: CDR1 SSHAT, CDR2 FNYEAQ (reference sequence). The CDR3 loop is CASSLQAGGFDEQYF. The CDR3 DNA sequence: TGTGCTAGCAGCTTACAGGCAGGGGGCTTTGACGAGCAGTACTTC.

The V call is TRBV11-1, the J call TRBJ1-1; possibly TRBD1 for D (5 bases). This CDR3 has 14 amino acids. Trimming took off 3 bases at V and 4 bases at J, with 12 bases between the two ends. Germline lookup yields CDR1 SGHAT and CDR2 FQDESV (reference sequence). The CDR3 DNA follows: TGTGCCAGCAGCTTCGGAGGGGAGGTCACTGAAGCTTTCTTT. Translation: CASSFGGEVTEAFF.

This chain joins TRBV5-6 and TRBJ2-7; 7 bases agree with TRBD2. This CDR3 is built from 14 residues. J gave up 1 base and V 2 bases, and 3 bases lay outside the gene matches. Per germline, CDR1 SGHDT and CDR2 YYEEEE. The CDR3 protein is CASSFSGASYEQYF. The CDR3 region has the DNA TGTGCCAGCAGCTTCAGCGGGGCTTCCTACGAGCAGTACTTC. Together with reference TRBV5-6 and TRBJ2-7, the CDR3 gives the full variable domain: DAGVTQSPTHLIKTRGQQVTLRCSPKSGHDTVSWYQQALGQGPQFIFQYYEEEERQRGNFPDRFSGHQFPNYSSELNVNALLLGDSALYLCASSFSGASYEQYFGPGTRLTVT.

The V call is TRBV7-8, the J call TRBJ2-5; TRBD2 agrees at 8 bases. Germline CDR1 reads SGHVS; CDR2 reads FQNEAQ. Losses at the gene ends were 1 base for V and 7 bases for J; bases not matched to a gene: 5. CDR3 length: 14 amino acids. The CDR3 bases are TGTGCCAGCAGCTTAGATGAGGGACTAGGGACCCAGTACTTC. Amino acid sequence: CASSLDEGLGTQYF.

This clone was counted only a few times. Other nucleotide sequences in the sample specify the same CDR3. This sequence joins TRBV29-1 and TRBJ1-1; D remains unclear. The germline V and J ends were trimmed by 4 bases and 6 bases, with 6 bases remaining between them. CDR1 and CDR2 (germline): SQVTM, ANQGSEA. The CDR3 length is 10 residues. This CDR3 is CSVGTAEAFF. CDR3 nucleotides: TGCAGCGTTGGCACGGCTGAAGCTTTCTTT.

V is TRBV12-3 or TRBV12-4 and J is TRBJ2-2; D is perhaps TRBD1 (6 bases). The CDR3 is 13 residues long. V was clipped by 6 bases and J by 5 bases, with 10 bases between them. CDR3: CASRQQGTGELFF. The CDR3 coding sequence is TGTGCCAGCAGACAACAGGGAACCGGGGAGCTGTTTTTT.

The rearrangement links TRBV27 to TRBJ2-3, with D tentatively TRBD1 (5 bases). The V end lost 0 bases, the J end lost 4 bases, and 14 bases lay between the germline ends. Germline V lookup: CDR1 MNHEY, CDR2 SMNVEV (reference sequence). This CDR3 is built from 16 residues. CDR3 sequence: CASSLSGASPPDTQYF. The CDR3 DNA is TGTGCCAGCAGTTTATCAGGGGCCAGCCCCCCAGATACGCAGTATTTT.

This clone occurred once. The CDR3 DNA reads TGTGCCAGCAGCGTCTTACAGGGGGCTAGATACTACGAGCAGTACTTC. This translates into CASSVLQGARYYEQYF. The V call is TRBV28, the J call TRBJ2-7; 9 bases line up with TRBD1. Germline V gene lookup returns CDR1 MDHEN and CDR2 SYDVKM. The V gene end was trimmed by 6 bases and the J gene end by 3 bases; junction bases not matched to a gene: 12. This CDR3 contains 16 residues.

The gene calls are TRBV19 and TRBJ1-3; possibly TRBD1 for D (5 bases). Deletions cut 8 bases from V and 0 bases from J, with 8 bases between. Per germline, CDR1 LNHDA and CDR2 SQIVND (reference sequence). The CDR3 covers 13 residues. In DNA, the CDR3 is TGTGCCAGTCGACAGAACTCTGGAAACACCATATATTTT. Residues: CASRQNSGNTIYF.

The CDR3 loop reads CASGLATGTGGNQPQHF. As DNA, the CDR3 is TGTGCTAGTGGTTTGGCTACCGGGACAGGAGGAAATCAGCCCCAGCATTTT. The chain carries TRBV12-5 and TRBJ1-5; 8 bases line up with TRBD1. The CDR3 length is 17 residues. V dropped 1 base and J dropped 4; count of bases not matched to a gene: 9. In germline, CDR1 is LGHNT, CDR2 FRNRAP.

This clone appeared a few times. CDR3 residues: CASSVATGGLHEQYF. CDR3 DNA: TGTGCCAGCAGCGTTGCTACAGGGGGCCTCCACGAGCAGTACTTC. V and J are TRBV9 and TRBJ2-7, with 9 positions matching TRBD1. Trimming removed 2 bases from V and 5 bases from J; junction bases left unmatched: 8. Germline values: CDR1 SGDLS, CDR2 YYNGEE. This CDR3 has 15 residues. The full variable domain, rest sourced from reference TRBV9 and TRBJ2-7, is DSGVTQTPKHLITATGQRVTLRCSPRSGDLSVYWYQQSLDQGLQFLIQYYNGEERAKGNILERFSAQQFPDLHSELNLSSLELGDSALYFCASSVATGGLHEQYFGPGTRLTVT.

This sequence joins TRBV19 and TRBJ1-6, with 7 bases aligning to TRBD1. CDR1 and CDR2 (germline): LNHDA, SQIVND (reference sequence). The CDR3 covers 14 residues. V trimming: 7 bases; J trimming: 7 bases; junction bases outside the gene matches: 7. CDR3 amino acids: CASTQGTENSPLHF. The CDR3 region has the DNA TGTGCCAGTACCCAAGGGACAGAAAATTCACCCCTCCACTTT.

The V gene is TRBV5-1, the J gene TRBJ1-2; D gene unclear. V was clipped by 0 bases and J by 4 bases, with 7 bases between them. Germline V gene sequence: CDR1 SGHRS, CDR2 YFSETQ. The CDR3 is 13 amino acids. In DNA, the CDR3 is TGCGCCAGCAGCTTGGTGGGGAGCTATGGCTACACCTTC. Protein sequence: CASSLVGSYGYTF. The full variable domain, in which reference TRBV5-1 and TRBJ1-2 provide the parts outside the CDR3, is KAGVTQTPRYLIKTRGQQVTLSCSPISGHRSVSWYQQTPGQGLQFLFEYFSETQRNKGNFPGRFSGRQFSNSRSEMNVSTLELGDSALYLCASSLVGSYGYTFGSGTRLTVV.

The J gene is TRBJ1-1, the V gene TRBV6-5; tentative D call: TRBD1 (6 bases). CDR3 length: 14 amino acids. Germline V gene sequence: CDR1 MNHEY, CDR2 SVGAGI. V lost 6 bases, J lost 0 bases, and 11 bases lay in between. CDR3 protein: CASSKQGVNTEAFF. In DNA form, the CDR3 reads TGTGCCAGCAGCAAACAGGGTGTGAACACTGAAGCTTTCTTT.

This clone came up once. The chain recombines TRBV2 with TRBJ2-3; the match to TRBD2 covers 9 bases. Germline V CDR1 and CDR2: SNHLY, FYNNEI. The ends lost 8 bases at V and 2 bases at J; junction bases unmatched: 5. CDR3 length: 14 amino acids. CDR3 bases: TGTGCCAGCCCTCTAGCGGGGTACACAGATACGCAGTATTTT. Its protein is CASPLAGYTDTQYF.

The J gene is TRBJ2-5, the V gene TRBV2; the match to TRBD2 covers 11 bases. This CDR3 comprises 15 residues. The junction had 8 bases not matched to a gene; V was cut back by 6 bases and J by 5 bases. The germline V gene has CDR1 SNHLY and CDR2 FYNNEI. CDR3 loop: CASRETSGVTETQYF. CDR3 DNA sequence: TGTGCCAGCAGGGAGACTAGCGGGGTCACGGAGACCCAGTACTTC.

This sequence joins TRBV27 and TRBJ2-2, with D perhaps TRBD1 (5 bases). Deletions cut 5 bases from V and 6 bases from J, with 13 bases between. Germline V gene sequence: CDR1 MNHEY, CDR2 SMNVEV (reference sequence). This CDR3 has 14 amino acids. The CDR3 nucleotides read TGTGCCAGCAGTACTTCCCTAGGGGCCGGGGAGCTGTTTTTT. Protein product: CASSTSLGAGELFF.